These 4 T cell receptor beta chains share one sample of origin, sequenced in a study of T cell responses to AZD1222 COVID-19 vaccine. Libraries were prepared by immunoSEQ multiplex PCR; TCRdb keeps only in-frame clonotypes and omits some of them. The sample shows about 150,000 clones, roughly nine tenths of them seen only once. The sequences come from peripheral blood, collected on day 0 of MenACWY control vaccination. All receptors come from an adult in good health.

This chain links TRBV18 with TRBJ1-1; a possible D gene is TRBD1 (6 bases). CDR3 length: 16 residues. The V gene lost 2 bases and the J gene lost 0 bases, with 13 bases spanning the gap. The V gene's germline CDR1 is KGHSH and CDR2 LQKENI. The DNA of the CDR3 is TGTGCCAGCTCACCAAAAAGAGGGACACTGAACACTGAAGCTTTCTTT. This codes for CASSPKRGTLNTEAFF.

DNA of the CDR3: TGCGCCAGCAGCTACCTGGCGAGCTCCTACGAGCAGTACTTC. Its translation: CASSYLASSYEQYF. The V and J genes are TRBV5-1 and TRBJ2-7; D gene uncertain. The CDR3 is made up of 14 amino acids. V lost 3 bases and J lost 0, with 10 bases in between. The germline V gene has CDR1 SGHRS and CDR2 YFSETQ.

For the CDR3, the DNA is TGTGCCAGCGGGGAGGCAAGGGAAAAACTGTTTTTT. Amino acids: CASGEAREKLFF. The chain carries TRBV7-2 and TRBJ1-4; D gene uncertain. The V end lost 8 bases, the J end lost 8 bases, and 12 bases lay between the germline ends. This CDR3 contains 12 residues. Germline V CDR1 and CDR2: SGHTA, FQGNSA.

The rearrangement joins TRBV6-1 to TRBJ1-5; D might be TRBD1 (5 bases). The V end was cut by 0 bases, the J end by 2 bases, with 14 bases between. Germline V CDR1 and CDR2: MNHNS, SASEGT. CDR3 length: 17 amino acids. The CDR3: CASSEAGSGYRNQPQHF. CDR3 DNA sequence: TGTGCCAGCAGTGAAGCGGGGTCAGGGTATCGCAATCAGCCCCAGCATTTT.